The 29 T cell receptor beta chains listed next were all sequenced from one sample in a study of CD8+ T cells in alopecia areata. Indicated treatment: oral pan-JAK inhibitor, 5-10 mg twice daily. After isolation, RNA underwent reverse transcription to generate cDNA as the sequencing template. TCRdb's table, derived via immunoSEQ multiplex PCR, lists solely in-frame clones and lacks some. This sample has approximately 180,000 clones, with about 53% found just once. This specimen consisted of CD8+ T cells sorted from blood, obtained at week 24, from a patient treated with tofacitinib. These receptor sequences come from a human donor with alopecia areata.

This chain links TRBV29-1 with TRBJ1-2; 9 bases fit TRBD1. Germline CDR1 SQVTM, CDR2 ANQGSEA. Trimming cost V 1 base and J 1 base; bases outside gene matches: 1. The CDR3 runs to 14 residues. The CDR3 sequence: CSVEGTGVNYGYTF. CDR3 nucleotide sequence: TGCAGCGTTGAAGGGACAGGGGTTAACTATGGCTACACCTTC.

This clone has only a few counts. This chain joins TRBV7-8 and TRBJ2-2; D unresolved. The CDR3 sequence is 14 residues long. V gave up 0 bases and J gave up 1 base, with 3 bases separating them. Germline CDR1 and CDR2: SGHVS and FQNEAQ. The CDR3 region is CASSLARNTGELFF. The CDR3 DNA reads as TGTGCCAGCAGCTTAGCAAGGAACACCGGGGAGCTGTTTTTT.

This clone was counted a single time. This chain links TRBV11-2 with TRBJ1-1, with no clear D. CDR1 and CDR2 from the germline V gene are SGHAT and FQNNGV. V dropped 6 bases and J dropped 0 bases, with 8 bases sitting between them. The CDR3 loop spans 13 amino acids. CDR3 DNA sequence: TGTGCCAGCAGTGGGGTTATGAACACTGAAGCTTTCTTT. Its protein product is CASSGVMNTEAFF.

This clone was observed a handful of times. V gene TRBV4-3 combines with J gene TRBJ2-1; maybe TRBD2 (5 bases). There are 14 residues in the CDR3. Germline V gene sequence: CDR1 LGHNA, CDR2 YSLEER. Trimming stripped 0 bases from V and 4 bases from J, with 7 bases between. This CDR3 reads CASSQEGSYNEQFF. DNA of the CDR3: TGCGCCAGCAGCCAAGAGGGGAGTTACAATGAGCAGTTCTTC.

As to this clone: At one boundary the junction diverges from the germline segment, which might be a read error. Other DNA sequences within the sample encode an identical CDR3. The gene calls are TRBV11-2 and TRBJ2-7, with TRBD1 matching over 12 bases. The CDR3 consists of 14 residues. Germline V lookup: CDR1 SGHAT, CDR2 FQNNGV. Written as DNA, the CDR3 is TGTGCCAGCAGCTTGGGGACAGGGGGCTACGAACAGTACTTC. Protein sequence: CASSLGTGGYEQYF.

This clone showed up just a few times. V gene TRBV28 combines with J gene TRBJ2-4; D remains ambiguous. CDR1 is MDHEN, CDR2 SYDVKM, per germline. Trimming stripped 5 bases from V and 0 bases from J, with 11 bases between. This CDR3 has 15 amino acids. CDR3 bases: TGTGCCAGCAGTGACCTGATGTTAGCCAAAAACATTCAGTACTTC. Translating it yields CASSDLMLAKNIQYF.

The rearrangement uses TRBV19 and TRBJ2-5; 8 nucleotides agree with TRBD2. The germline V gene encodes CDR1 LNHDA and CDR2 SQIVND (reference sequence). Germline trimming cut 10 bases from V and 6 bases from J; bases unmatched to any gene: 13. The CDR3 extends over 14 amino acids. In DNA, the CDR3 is TGTGCCACGAGGGGACCGGGGGGGATGAAGACCCAGTACTTC. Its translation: CATRGPGGMKTQYF.

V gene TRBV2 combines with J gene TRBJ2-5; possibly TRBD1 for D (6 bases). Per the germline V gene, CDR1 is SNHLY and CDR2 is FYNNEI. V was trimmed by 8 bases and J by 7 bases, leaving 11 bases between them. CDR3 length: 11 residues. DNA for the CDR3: TGTGCCAGCGGGGAAGGGGGGACCCAGTACTTC. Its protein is CASGEGGTQYF.

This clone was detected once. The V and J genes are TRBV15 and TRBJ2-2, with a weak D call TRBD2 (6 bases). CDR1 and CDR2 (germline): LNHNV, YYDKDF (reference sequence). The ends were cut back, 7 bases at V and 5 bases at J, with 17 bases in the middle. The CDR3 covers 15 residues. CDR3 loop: CATTPGGVGTGELFF. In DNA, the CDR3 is TGTGCCACCACCCCTGGCGGGGTAGGAACCGGGGAGCTGTTTTTT.

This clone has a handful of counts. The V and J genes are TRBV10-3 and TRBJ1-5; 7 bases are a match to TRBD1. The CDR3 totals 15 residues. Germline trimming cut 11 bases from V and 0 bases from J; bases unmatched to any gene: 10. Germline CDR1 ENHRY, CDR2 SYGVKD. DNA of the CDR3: TGTGCCGCCCGGGACAGCAAAAATAGCAATCAGCCCCAGCATTTT. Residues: CAARDSKNSNQPQHF.

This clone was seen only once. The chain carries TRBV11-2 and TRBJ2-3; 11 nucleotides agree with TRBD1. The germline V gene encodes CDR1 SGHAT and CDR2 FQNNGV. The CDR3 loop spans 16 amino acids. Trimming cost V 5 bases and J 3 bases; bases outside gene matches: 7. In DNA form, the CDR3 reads TGTGCCAGCAGCGTACGGGACAGGGGGGGAACAGATACGCAGTATTTT. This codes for CASSVRDRGGTDTQYF.

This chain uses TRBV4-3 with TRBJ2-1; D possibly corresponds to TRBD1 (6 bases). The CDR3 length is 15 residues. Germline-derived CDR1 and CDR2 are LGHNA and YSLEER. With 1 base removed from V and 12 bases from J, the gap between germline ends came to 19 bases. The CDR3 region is CASSQVQNRVLGQFF. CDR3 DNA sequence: TGCGCCAGCAGCCAAGTCCAAAACAGGGTCCTAGGGCAGTTCTTC.

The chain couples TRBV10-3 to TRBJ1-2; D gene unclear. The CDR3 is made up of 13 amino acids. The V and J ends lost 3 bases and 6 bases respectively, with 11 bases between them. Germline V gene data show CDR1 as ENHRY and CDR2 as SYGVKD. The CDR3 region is CAISDSNPNGYTF. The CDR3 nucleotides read TGTGCCATCAGTGACAGCAATCCAAATGGCTACACCTTC.

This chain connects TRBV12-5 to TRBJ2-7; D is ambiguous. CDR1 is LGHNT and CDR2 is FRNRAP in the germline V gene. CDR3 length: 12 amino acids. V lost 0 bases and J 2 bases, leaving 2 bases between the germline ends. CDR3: CASGLVAYEQYF. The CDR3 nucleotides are TGTGCTAGTGGTTTGGTGGCCTACGAGCAGTACTTC.

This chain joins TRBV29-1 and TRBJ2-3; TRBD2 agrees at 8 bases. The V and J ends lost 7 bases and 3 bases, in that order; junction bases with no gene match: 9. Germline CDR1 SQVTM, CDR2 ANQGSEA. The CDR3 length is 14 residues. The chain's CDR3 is CSAHTSGGTDTQYF. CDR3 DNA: TGCAGCGCCCACACGTCGGGGGGGACAGATACGCAGTATTTT.

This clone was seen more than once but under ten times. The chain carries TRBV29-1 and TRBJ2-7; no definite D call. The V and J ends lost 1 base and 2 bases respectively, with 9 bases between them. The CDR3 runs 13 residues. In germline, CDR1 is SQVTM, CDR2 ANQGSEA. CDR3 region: CSVEGATAYEQYF. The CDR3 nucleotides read TGCAGCGTTGAAGGAGCCACCGCCTACGAGCAGTACTTC.

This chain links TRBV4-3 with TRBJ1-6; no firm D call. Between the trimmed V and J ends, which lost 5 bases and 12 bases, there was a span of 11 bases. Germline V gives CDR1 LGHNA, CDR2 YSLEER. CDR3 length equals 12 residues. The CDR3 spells CASSNSGEPLHF. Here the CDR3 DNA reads TGCGCCAGCAGCAATTCGGGTGAACCCCTCCACTTT.

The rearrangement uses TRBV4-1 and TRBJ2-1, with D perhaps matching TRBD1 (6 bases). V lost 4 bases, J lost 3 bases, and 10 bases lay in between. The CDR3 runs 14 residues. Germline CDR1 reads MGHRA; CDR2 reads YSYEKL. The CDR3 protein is CASSPPDSYNEQFF. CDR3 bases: TGCGCCAGCAGCCCCCCGGACAGCTACAATGAGCAGTTCTTC.

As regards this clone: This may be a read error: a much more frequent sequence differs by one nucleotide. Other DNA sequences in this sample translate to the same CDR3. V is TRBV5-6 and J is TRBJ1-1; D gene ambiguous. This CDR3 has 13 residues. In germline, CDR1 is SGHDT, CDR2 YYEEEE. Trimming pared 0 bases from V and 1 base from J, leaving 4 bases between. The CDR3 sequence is CASSLDRNTEAFF. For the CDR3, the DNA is TGTGCCAGCAGCTTGGACCGGAACACTGAAGCTTTCTTT.

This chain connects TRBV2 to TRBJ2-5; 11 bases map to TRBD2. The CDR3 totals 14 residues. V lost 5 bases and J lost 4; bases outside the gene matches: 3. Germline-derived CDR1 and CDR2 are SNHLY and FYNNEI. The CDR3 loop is CASSPLAGVETQYF. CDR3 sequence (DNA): TGTGCCAGCAGTCCACTAGCGGGGGTAGAGACCCAGTACTTC. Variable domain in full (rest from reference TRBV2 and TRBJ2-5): EPEVTQTPSHQVTQMGQEVILRCVPISNHLYFYWYRQILGQKVEFLVSFYNNEISEKSEIFDDQFSVERPDGSNFTLKIRSTKLEDSAMYFCASSPLAGVETQYFGPGTRLLVL.

CDR3 sequence (DNA): TGCGCCAGCAGAGGATATTCAGATCCCTACAATGAGCAGTTCTTC. Its protein product is CASRGYSDPYNEQFF. J is TRBJ2-1 and V is TRBV10-2; D ambiguous. This CDR3 region has 15 residues. Germline CDR1 WSHSY, CDR2 SAAADI. The V end was cut by 6 bases, the J end by 2 bases, with 14 bases between.

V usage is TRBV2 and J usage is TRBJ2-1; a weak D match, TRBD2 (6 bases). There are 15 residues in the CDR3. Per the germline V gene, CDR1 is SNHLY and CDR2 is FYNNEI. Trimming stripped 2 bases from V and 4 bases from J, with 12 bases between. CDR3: CASSERLEPYNEQFF. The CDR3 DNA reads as TGTGCCAGCAGTGAAAGACTAGAGCCGTACAATGAGCAGTTCTTC.

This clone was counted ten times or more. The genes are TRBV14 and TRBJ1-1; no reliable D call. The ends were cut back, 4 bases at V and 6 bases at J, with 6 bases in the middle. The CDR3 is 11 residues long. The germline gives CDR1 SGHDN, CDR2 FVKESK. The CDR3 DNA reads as TGTGCCAGCAGCCTAGGAGCTGAAGCTTTCTTT. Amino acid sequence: CASSLGAEAFF.

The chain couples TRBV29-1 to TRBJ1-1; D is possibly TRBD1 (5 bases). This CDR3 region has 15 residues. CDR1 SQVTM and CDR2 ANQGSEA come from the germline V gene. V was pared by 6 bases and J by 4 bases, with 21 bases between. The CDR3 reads CSVFTGASGGTEAFF. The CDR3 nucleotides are TGCAGCGTGTTCACTGGGGCCTCCGGAGGCACTGAAGCTTTCTTT.

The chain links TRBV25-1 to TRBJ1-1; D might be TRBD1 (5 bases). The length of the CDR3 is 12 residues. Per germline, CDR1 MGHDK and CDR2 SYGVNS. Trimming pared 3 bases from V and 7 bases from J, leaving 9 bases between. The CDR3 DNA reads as TGTGCCAGCAGTGATCCAGGGAGTGAAGCTTTCTTT. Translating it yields CASSDPGSEAFF.

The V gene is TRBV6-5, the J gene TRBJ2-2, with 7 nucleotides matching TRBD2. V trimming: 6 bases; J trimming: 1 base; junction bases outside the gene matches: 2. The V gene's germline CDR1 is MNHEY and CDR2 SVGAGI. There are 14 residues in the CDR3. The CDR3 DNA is TGTGCCAGCAGAGAGCGGGGGAACACCGGGGAGCTGTTTTTT. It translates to CASRERGNTGELFF.

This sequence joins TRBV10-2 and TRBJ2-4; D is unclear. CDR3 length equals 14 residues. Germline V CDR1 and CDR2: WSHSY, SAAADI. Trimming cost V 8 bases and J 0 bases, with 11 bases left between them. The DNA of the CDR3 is TGCGCCAGCGGTGGTCCAGGAGCCAAAAACATTCAGTACTTC. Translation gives CASGGPGAKNIQYF.

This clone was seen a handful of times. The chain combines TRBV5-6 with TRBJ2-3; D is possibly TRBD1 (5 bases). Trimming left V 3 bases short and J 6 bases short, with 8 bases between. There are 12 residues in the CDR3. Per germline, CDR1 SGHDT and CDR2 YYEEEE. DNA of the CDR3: TGTGCCAGCAGCTACGACAGTGATACGCAGTATTTT. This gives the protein CASSYDSDTQYF.

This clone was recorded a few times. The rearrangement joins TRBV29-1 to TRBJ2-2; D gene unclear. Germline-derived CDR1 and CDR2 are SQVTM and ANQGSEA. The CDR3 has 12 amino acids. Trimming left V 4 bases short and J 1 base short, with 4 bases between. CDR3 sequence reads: CSVVRNTGELFF. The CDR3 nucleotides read TGCAGCGTTGTAAGGAACACCGGGGAGCTGTTTTTT.